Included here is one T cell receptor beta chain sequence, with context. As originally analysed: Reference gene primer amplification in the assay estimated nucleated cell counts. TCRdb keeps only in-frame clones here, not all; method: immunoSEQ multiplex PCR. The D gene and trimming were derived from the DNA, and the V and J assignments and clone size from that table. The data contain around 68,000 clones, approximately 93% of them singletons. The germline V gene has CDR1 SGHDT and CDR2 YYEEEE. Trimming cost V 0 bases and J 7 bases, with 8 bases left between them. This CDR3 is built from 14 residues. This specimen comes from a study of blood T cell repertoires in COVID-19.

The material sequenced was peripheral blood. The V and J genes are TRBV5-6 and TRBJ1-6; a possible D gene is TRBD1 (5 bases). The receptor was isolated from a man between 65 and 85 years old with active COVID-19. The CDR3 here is CASSLDAGNSPLHF. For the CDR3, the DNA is TGTGCCAGCAGCTTGGATGCAGGGAATTCACCCCTCCACTTT.